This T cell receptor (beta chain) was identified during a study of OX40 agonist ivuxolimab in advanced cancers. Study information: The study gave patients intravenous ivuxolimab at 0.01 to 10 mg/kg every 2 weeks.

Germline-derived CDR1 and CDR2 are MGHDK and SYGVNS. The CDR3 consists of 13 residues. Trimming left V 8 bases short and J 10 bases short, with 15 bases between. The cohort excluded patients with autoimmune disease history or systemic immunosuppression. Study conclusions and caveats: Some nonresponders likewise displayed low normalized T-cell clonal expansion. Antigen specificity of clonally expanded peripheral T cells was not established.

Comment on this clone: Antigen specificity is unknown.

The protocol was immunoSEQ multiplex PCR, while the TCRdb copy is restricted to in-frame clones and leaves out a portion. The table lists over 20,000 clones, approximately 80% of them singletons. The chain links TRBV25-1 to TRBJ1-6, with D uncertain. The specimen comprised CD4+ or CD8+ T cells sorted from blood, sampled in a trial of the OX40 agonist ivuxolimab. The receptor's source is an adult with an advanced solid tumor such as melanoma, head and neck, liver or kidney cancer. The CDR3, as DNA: TGTGCCAGCTCACTCCCGACCGGGTCACCCCTCCACTTT. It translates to CASSLPTGSPLHF.